The rows below give T cell receptor beta chains drawn from one sample of a study of cytomegalovirus exposure and HLA in healthy donors. Only in-frame clones appear in the TCRdb table, and some are missing; sequencing was by immunoSEQ multiplex PCR. The sample carries roughly 170,000 clones, 65% to 85% recorded once. The specimen sequenced was PBMCs. These receptors were collected from a woman under 30 in good health and CMV-seronegative. CDR3s include the opening cysteine and the closing phenylalanine or tryptophan. Fields, in order: J gene, D gene, V gene, clone size, CDR3 DNA, CDR3 protein. The D gene is left open where the match is weak. A clone size is listed for some rows: how often the clone was seen (once, few, many), or a class if it is expanded.

j_gene: TRBJ2-5; d_gene: TRBD2; v_gene: TRBV5-1; abundance: few; CDR3nt: TGCGCCAGCAGACAATCTAGCGGATCGGGGGAGACCCAGTACTTC; CDR3aa: CASRQSSGSGETQYF
j_gene: TRBJ2-1; d_gene: NA; v_gene: TRBV7-9; abundance: NA; CDR3nt: TGTGCCAGCAGCTTAGTAGGGGTCGATGAGCAGTTCTTC; CDR3aa: CASSLVGVDEQFF
j_gene: TRBJ2-3; d_gene: TRBD2; v_gene: TRBV9; abundance: once; CDR3nt: TGTGCCAGCAGCGTATGGGGTCTAGCGGGTAGCACAGATACGCAGTATTTT; CDR3aa: CASSVWGLAGSTDTQYF
j_gene: TRBJ1-2; d_gene: TRBD1; v_gene: TRBV5-1; abundance: NA; CDR3nt: TGCGCCAGCAGCGTCACACAGGGGGCCTACTATGGCTACACCTTC; CDR3aa: CASSVTQGAYYGYTF
j_gene: TRBJ2-2; d_gene: TRBD2; v_gene: TRBV11-2; abundance: NA; CDR3nt: TGTGCCAGCAGCCGCGGGGGGGCGAACACCGGGGAGCTGTTTTTT; CDR3aa: CASSRGGANTGELFF
j_gene: TRBJ1-5; d_gene: TRBD1; v_gene: TRBV2; abundance: NA; CDR3nt: TGTGCCAGCAGGGACAGGGTGCACCAGCCCCAGCATTTT; CDR3aa: CASRDRVHQPQHF
j_gene: TRBJ2-3; d_gene: TRBD2; v_gene: TRBV7-9; abundance: NA; CDR3nt: TGTGCCAGCAGCCGGACTAGCGCCCGGCCGCCGGGGACGCAGTATTTT; CDR3aa: CASSRTSARPPGTQYF
j_gene: TRBJ1-5; d_gene: NA; v_gene: TRBV7-6; abundance: NA; CDR3nt: TGTGCCAGCAGCTTAGGGCCGCCAGGGCGATCGGATCAGCCCCAGCATTTT; CDR3aa: CASSLGPPGRSDQPQHF
j_gene: TRBJ2-6; d_gene: NA; v_gene: TRBV2; abundance: NA; CDR3nt: TGTGCCAGCATACCCCTAGCTGGGGCCAACGTCCTGACTTTC; CDR3aa: CASIPLAGANVLTF
j_gene: TRBJ2-7; d_gene: TRBD2; v_gene: TRBV9; abundance: NA; CDR3nt: TGTGCCAGCAGCGTAGGAGTAGCGGGCTACGAGCAGTACTTC; CDR3aa: CASSVGVAGYEQYF
j_gene: TRBJ1-5; d_gene: NA; v_gene: TRBV7-9; abundance: NA; CDR3nt: TGTGCCAGCAGCTTATTTCCAGGCGAATATAGCAATCAGCCCCAGCATTTT; CDR3aa: CASSLFPGEYSNQPQHF
j_gene: TRBJ2-3; d_gene: TRBD2; v_gene: TRBV7-8; abundance: NA; CDR3nt: TGTGCCAGCAGCGGTATAAGCGGGGGCACAGATACGCAGTATTTT; CDR3aa: CASSGISGGTDTQYF
j_gene: TRBJ2-5; d_gene: TRBD1; v_gene: TRBV6-1; abundance: NA; CDR3nt: TGTGCCAGCAGTAACCGGGACAGGGGGCCAGAGACCCAGTACTTC; CDR3aa: CASSNRDRGPETQYF
j_gene: TRBJ2-1; d_gene: TRBD2; v_gene: TRBV5-1; abundance: NA; CDR3nt: TGCGCCAGCAGCCTGTCTAGCGGCTCCTACAATGAGCAGTTCTTC; CDR3aa: CASSLSSGSYNEQFF
j_gene: TRBJ2-5; d_gene: TRBD2; v_gene: TRBV7-2; abundance: NA; CDR3nt: TGTGCCAGCAGCGTAATGGGACTAGCGGGAGCACCGAAGAGAGAGACCCAGTACTTC; CDR3aa: CASSVMGLAGAPKRETQYF
j_gene: TRBJ2-5; d_gene: NA; v_gene: TRBV2; abundance: NA; CDR3nt: TGTGCCAGCAGTGGGGCCCAGCAAGAGACCCAGTACTTC; CDR3aa: CASSGAQQETQYF
j_gene: TRBJ2-1; d_gene: TRBD2; v_gene: TRBV11-1; abundance: NA; CDR3nt: TGTGCCAGCAGCGCCCCCGGGACTAGCGGGAGCAATGAGCAGTTCTTC; CDR3aa: CASSAPGTSGSNEQFF
j_gene: TRBJ2-7; d_gene: NA; v_gene: TRBV28; abundance: NA; CDR3nt: TGTGCCAGCAGCCCAACAACCCCCGGGACAATTTTCCAGCAGTACTTC; CDR3aa: CASSPTTPGTIFQQYF
j_gene: TRBJ1-1; d_gene: TRBD1; v_gene: TRBV5-4; abundance: once; CDR3nt: TGTGCCAGCAGCGACAGGGCGCTGAACACTGAAGCTTTCTTT; CDR3aa: CASSDRALNTEAFF
j_gene: TRBJ2-4; d_gene: NA; v_gene: TRBV5-1; abundance: NA; CDR3nt: TGCGCCAGCGAGGACGGACTAGCCAAAAACATTCAGTACTTC; CDR3aa: CASEDGLAKNIQYF
j_gene: TRBJ2-7; d_gene: TRBD2; v_gene: TRBV6-5; abundance: NA; CDR3nt: TGTGCCAGCACTTTTGCCGGGAGCGGGGCCTACGAGCAGTACTTC; CDR3aa: CASTFAGSGAYEQYF
j_gene: TRBJ2-2; d_gene: TRBD1; v_gene: TRBV10-2; abundance: few; CDR3nt: TGCGCCAGCAGTGAATCCGGGGACAGGGGGTCCGGGGAGCTGTTTTTT; CDR3aa: CASSESGDRGSGELFF
j_gene: TRBJ1-5; d_gene: TRBD1; v_gene: TRBV19; abundance: NA; CDR3nt: TGTGCCAGTAGAATACAGGGGAATAGCAATCAGCCCCAGCATTTT; CDR3aa: CASRIQGNSNQPQHF
j_gene: TRBJ2-1; d_gene: NA; v_gene: TRBV7-6; abundance: once; CDR3nt: TGTGCCAGCAGCTTAGGGGCGGGAAGGCAGCTTTATGAGCAGTTCTTC; CDR3aa: CASSLGAGRQLYEQFF
j_gene: TRBJ1-4; d_gene: NA; v_gene: TRBV7-2; abundance: NA; CDR3nt: TGTGCCAGCAGCTTAACCCCGGGGTTAGTCACCGCAACTAATGAAAAACTGTTTTTT; CDR3aa: CASSLTPGLVTATNEKLFF
j_gene: TRBJ2-1; d_gene: NA; v_gene: TRBV6-4; abundance: NA; CDR3nt: TGTGCCAGCAGTGACTCGAGAGGAGGGATGGGTCTGGTTTGGAATGAGCAGTTCTTC; CDR3aa: CASSDSRGGMGLVWNEQFF
j_gene: TRBJ2-7; d_gene: TRBD1; v_gene: TRBV18; abundance: NA; CDR3nt: TGTGCCAGCTCACCGAAAACAGGGGACGGTGGGTACGAGCAGTACTTC; CDR3aa: CASSPKTGDGGYEQYF
j_gene: TRBJ2-7; d_gene: TRBD2; v_gene: TRBV4-1; abundance: NA; CDR3nt: TGCGCCAGCAGCCAAGATGGCCTAGCGGGAGACGAGCAGTACTTC; CDR3aa: CASSQDGLAGDEQYF
j_gene: TRBJ2-3; d_gene: NA; v_gene: TRBV18; abundance: NA; CDR3nt: TGTGCCAGCTCAGACAGAGATACGCAGTATTTT; CDR3aa: CASSDRDTQYF
j_gene: TRBJ2-3; d_gene: NA; v_gene: TRBV9; abundance: NA; CDR3nt: TGTGCCAGCAGCGTAGTCGGTGCCATCGGTGTAGATACGCAGTATTTT; CDR3aa: CASSVVGAIGVDTQYF
j_gene: TRBJ2-7; d_gene: NA; v_gene: TRBV7-2; abundance: once; CDR3nt: TGTGCCAGCACCCTACAGGGTTCCGAGCAGTACTTC; CDR3aa: CASTLQGSEQYF
j_gene: TRBJ1-5; d_gene: NA; v_gene: TRBV10-3; abundance: NA; CDR3nt: TGTGCCATCAGTGAGTCCGCACCGGGCAATCAGCCCCAGCATTTT; CDR3aa: CAISESAPGNQPQHF
j_gene: TRBJ2-2; d_gene: TRBD2; v_gene: TRBV19; abundance: NA; CDR3nt: TGTGCCAGTACGTACGGGAGGGGCACCGGGGAGCTGTTTTTT; CDR3aa: CASTYGRGTGELFF
j_gene: TRBJ1-3; d_gene: NA; v_gene: TRBV6-1; abundance: NA; CDR3nt: TGTGCCAGCAGTCAAGACTTCACCATATATTTT; CDR3aa: CASSQDFTIYF
j_gene: TRBJ1-4; d_gene: TRBD1; v_gene: TRBV28; abundance: NA; CDR3nt: TGTGCCAGCAGTAGCCCGGGACAGATCAAAAACATCCCTCCTGAAAAACTGTTTTTT; CDR3aa: CASSSPGQIKNIPPEKLFF
j_gene: TRBJ2-7; d_gene: NA; v_gene: TRBV4-1; abundance: once; CDR3nt: TGCGCCAGCAGCCACATCGGGACTGCCGTCGAGCAGTACTTC; CDR3aa: CASSHIGTAVEQYF
j_gene: TRBJ2-7; d_gene: NA; v_gene: TRBV7-2; abundance: NA; CDR3nt: TGTGCCAGCAGCCCGAAAAAGACAAACGAGCAGTACTTC; CDR3aa: CASSPKKTNEQYF
j_gene: TRBJ2-3; d_gene: TRBD2; v_gene: TRBV5-4; abundance: NA; CDR3nt: TGTGCCAGCAGCTTGGGGGGAGGGGACACAGATACGCAGTATTTT; CDR3aa: CASSLGGGDTDTQYF
j_gene: TRBJ2-5; d_gene: NA; v_gene: TRBV5-1; abundance: few; CDR3nt: TGCGCCAGCAGCTTTACAGATGAAGAGACCCAGTACTTC; CDR3aa: CASSFTDEETQYF
j_gene: TRBJ2-7; d_gene: TRBD2; v_gene: TRBV5-1; abundance: few; CDR3nt: TGCGCCAGCAGCTTGGGGGCCAGCGGGAGCCATACCTACGAGCAGTACTTC; CDR3aa: CASSLGASGSHTYEQYF
j_gene: TRBJ2-3; d_gene: NA; v_gene: TRBV2; abundance: few; CDR3nt: TGTGCCAGCAGTGATGGTGGAGGCAGCACAGATACGCAGTATTTT; CDR3aa: CASSDGGGSTDTQYF
j_gene: TRBJ1-2; d_gene: NA; v_gene: TRBV6-5; abundance: NA; CDR3nt: TGTGCCAGCAGTTACTCGAACAGTTTTCATGGCTACACCTTC; CDR3aa: CASSYSNSFHGYTF
j_gene: TRBJ1-6; d_gene: NA; v_gene: TRBV27; abundance: NA; CDR3nt: TGTGCCAGCAGTTCAGGGTCCTATAATTCACCCCTCCACTTT; CDR3aa: CASSSGSYNSPLHF